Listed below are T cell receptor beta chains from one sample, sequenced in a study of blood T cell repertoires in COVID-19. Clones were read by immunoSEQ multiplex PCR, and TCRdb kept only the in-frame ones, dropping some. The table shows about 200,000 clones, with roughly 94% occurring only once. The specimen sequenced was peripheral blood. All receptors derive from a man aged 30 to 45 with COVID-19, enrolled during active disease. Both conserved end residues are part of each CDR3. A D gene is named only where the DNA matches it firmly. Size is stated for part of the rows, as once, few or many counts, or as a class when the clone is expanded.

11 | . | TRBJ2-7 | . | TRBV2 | CASSVYNEQYF | TGTGCCAGCAGCGTGTACAACGAGCAGTACTTC
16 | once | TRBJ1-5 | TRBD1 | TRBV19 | CASSPRNAGGNQPQHF | TGTGCCAGTAGTCCTCGGAACGCAGGGGGGAATCAGCCCCAGCATTTT
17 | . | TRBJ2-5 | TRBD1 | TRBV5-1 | CASSLTSSTGGYETQYF | TGCGCCAGCAGCTTGACCTCCTCGACAGGGGGCTATGAGACCCAGTACTTC
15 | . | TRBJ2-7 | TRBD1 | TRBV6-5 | CASSRLTGGQDEQYF | TGTGCCAGCAGCCGCTTGACAGGGGGCCAGGACGAGCAGTACTTC
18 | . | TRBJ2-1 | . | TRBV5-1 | CASSRKPGGPMVYNEQFF | TGCGCCAGCAGCCGGAAACCCGGGGGGCCGATGGTCTACAATGAGCAGTTCTTC
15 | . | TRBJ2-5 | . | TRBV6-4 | CASSATAGPGETQYF | TGTGCCAGCAGTGCCACTGCGGGTCCGGGAGAGACCCAGTACTTC
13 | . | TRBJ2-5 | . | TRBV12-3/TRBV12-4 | CASSFGGQETQYF | TGTGCCAGCAGTTTCGGGGGACAAGAGACCCAGTACTTC
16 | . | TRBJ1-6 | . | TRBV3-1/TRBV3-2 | CASSRDRSSYNSPLHF | TGTGCCAGCAGCCGCGACAGGAGCTCCTATAATTCACCCCTCCACTTT
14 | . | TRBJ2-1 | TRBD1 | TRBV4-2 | CASSQGQGSNEQFF | TGTGCCAGCAGCCAAGGACAGGGAAGCAATGAGCAGTTCTTC
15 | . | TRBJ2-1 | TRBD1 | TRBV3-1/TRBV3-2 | CASSPRGQAYNEQFF | TGTGCCAGCAGTCCGCGCGGACAGGCTTACAATGAGCAGTTCTTC
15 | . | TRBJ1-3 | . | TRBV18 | CASSPTRSSGNTIYF | TGTGCCAGCTCACCGACAAGGTCTTCTGGAAACACCATATATTTT
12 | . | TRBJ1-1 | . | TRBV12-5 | CASGLVLDEAFF | TGTGCTAGTGGTTTGGTATTAGATGAAGCTTTCTTT
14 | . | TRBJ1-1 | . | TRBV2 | CASSDFRANTEAFF | TGTGCCAGCAGTGATTTCAGGGCGAACACTGAAGCTTTCTTT
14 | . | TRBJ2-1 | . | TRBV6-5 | CASMGPGGGDEQFF | TGTGCCAGCATGGGACCGGGCGGCGGGGATGAGCAGTTCTTC
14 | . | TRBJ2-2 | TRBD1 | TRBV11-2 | CASSTTGATGELFF | TGTGCCAGCAGCACTACAGGGGCCACCGGGGAGCTGTTTTTT
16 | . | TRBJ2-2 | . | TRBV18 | CASSPPVLQGSGELFF | TGTGCCAGCTCACCGCCAGTTCTACAGGGTTCCGGGGAGCTGTTTTTT
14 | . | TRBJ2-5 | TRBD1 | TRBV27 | CASSPSGTGVTQYF | TGTGCCAGCAGTCCCTCCGGGACAGGGGTGACCCAGTACTTC
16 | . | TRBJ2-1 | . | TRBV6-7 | CASSYREELQGNEQFF | TGTGCCAGCAGTTACCGTGAAGAGTTACAGGGAAATGAGCAGTTCTTC
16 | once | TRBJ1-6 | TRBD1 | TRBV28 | CASRRDSAGYNSPLHF | TGTGCCAGCAGAAGGGACAGCGCAGGCTATAATTCACCCCTCCACTTT
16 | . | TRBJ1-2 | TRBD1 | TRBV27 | CASSLSGTVPSYGYTF | TGTGCCAGCAGTTTATCCGGGACAGTTCCGTCTTATGGCTACACCTTC
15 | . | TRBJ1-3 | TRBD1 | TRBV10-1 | CASSPSGTAGNTIYF | TGCGCCAGCAGTCCCTCTGGGACAGCGGGAAACACCATATATTTT
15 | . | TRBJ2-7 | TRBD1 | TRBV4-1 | CASSVQDRLNYEQYF | TGCGCCAGCAGCGTACAGGACAGGCTTAACTACGAGCAGTACTTC
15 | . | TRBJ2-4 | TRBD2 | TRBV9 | CASSPGTSGGGIQYF | TGTGCCAGCAGCCCAGGGACTAGCGGGGGTGGCATTCAGTACTTC
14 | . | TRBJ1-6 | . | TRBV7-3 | CASSLRGSNSPLHF | TGTGCCAGCAGCTTACGGGGGAGTAATTCACCCCTCCACTTT
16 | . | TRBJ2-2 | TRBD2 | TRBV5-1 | CASSSLAGRNTGELFF | TGCGCCAGCAGCTCTTTAGCGGGGAGGAACACCGGGGAGCTGTTTTTT
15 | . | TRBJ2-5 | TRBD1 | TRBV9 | CASSAGTDIQETQYF | TGTGCCAGCAGCGCCGGGACAGACATCCAAGAGACCCAGTACTTC
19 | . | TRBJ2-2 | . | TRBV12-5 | CASDGNGYNRRFYTGELFF | TGTGCTAGTGACGGGAACGGATACAACCGAAGATTTTACACCGGGGAGCTGTTTTTT
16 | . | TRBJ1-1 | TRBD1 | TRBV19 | CASIPNLGQGSTEAFF | TGTGCCAGTATCCCGAACCTGGGACAGGGTAGCACTGAAGCTTTCTTT
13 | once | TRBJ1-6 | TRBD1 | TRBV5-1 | CASGRDRNSPLHF | TGCGCCAGCGGGAGGGACAGGAATTCACCCCTCCACTTT
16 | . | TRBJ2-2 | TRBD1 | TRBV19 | CASSIEGGANTGELFF | TGTGCCAGTAGTATAGAAGGGGGCGCGAACACCGGGGAGCTGTTTTTT
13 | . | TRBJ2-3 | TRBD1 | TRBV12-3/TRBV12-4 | CASSGQGTDTQYF | TGTGCCAGCAGCGGACAGGGGACAGATACGCAGTATTTT
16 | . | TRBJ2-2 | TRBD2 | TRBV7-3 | CASSLRGTSSSGELFF | TGTGCCAGCAGCTTAAGGGGGACTAGCAGTTCCGGGGAGCTGTTTTTT
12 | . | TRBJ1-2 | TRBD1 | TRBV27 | CASSSTGFEHTF | TGTGCCAGCAGTTCGACAGGGTTTGAGCACACCTTC
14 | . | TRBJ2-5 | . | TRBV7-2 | CASSSRLTKETQYF | TGTGCCAGCAGCTCCAGACTAACCAAAGAGACCCAGTACTTC
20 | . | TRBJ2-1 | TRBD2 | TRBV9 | CASSVTPGTSGGSSYNEQFF | TGTGCCAGCAGCGTTACTCCCGGGACTAGCGGGGGGAGCTCCTACAATGAGCAGTTCTTC
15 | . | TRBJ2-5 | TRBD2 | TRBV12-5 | CASGLASGGAETQYF | TGTGCTAGTGGTTTGGCTAGCGGGGGGGCGGAGACCCAGTACTTC
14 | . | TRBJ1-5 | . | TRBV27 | CASSLTPRHQPQHF | TGTGCCAGCAGTCTGACTCCCCGGCACCAGCCCCAGCATTTT
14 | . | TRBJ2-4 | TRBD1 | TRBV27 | CASSKQGFKNIQYF | TGTGCCAGCAGCAAACAGGGGTTCAAAAACATTCAGTACTTC
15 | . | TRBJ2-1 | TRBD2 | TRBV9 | CASSDRLAGYNEQFF | TGTGCCAGCAGCGACCGACTAGCGGGATACAATGAGCAGTTCTTC
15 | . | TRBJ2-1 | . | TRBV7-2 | CASSRTSATSDEQFF | TGTGCCAGCAGCCGGACATCCGCAACAAGCGATGAGCAGTTCTTC
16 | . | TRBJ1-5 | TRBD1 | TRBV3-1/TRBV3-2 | CASSQGGQGAGQPQHF | TGTGCCAGCAGCCAAGGGGGACAGGGGGCAGGTCAGCCCCAGCATTTT